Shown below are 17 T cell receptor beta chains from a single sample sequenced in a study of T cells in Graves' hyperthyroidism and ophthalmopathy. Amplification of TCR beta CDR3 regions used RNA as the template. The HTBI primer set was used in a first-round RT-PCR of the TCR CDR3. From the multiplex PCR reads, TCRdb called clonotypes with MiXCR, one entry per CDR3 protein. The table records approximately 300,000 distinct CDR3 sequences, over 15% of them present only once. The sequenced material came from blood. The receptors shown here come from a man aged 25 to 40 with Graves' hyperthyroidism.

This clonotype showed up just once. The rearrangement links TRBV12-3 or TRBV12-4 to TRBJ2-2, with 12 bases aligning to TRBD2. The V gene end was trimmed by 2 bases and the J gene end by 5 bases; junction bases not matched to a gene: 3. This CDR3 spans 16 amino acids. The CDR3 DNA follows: TGTGCCAGCAGTTTAATCCTAGCGGGGGGGACCGGGGAGCTGTTTTTT. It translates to CASSLILAGGTGELFF.

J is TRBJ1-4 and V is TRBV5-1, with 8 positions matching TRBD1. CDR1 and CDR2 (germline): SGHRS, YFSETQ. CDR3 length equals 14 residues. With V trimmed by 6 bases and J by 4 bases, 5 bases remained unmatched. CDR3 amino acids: CASTKGQGNEKLFF. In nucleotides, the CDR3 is TGCGCCAGCACCAAAGGACAGGGTAATGAAAAACTGTTTTTT. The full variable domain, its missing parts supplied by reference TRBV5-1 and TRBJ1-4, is KAGVTQTPRYLIKTRGQQVTLSCSPISGHRSVSWYQQTPGQGLQFLFEYFSETQRNKGNFPGRFSGRQFSNSRSEMNVSTLELGDSALYLCASTKGQGNEKLFFGSGTQLSVL.

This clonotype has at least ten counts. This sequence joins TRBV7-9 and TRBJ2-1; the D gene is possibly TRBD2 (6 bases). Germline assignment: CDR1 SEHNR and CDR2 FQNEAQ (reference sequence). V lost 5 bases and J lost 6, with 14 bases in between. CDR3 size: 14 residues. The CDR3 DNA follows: TGTGCCAGCAGCCCCCCGACTAGTATCAATGAGCAGTTCTTC. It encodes CASSPPTSINEQFF.

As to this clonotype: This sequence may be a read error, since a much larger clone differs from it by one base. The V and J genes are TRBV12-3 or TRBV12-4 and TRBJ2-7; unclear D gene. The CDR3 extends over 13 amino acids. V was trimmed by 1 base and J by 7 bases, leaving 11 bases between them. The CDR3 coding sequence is TGTGCCAGCAGTTTAGGTTCACGGGTAGAGCAGTACTTC. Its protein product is CASSLGSRVEQYF.

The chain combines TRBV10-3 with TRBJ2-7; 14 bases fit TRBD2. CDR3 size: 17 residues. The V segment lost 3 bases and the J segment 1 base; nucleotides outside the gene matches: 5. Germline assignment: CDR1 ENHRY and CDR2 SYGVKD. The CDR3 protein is CAISDPGLAGGSYEQYF. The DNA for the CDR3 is TGTGCCATCAGTGACCCCGGACTAGCGGGAGGATCCTACGAGCAGTACTTC.

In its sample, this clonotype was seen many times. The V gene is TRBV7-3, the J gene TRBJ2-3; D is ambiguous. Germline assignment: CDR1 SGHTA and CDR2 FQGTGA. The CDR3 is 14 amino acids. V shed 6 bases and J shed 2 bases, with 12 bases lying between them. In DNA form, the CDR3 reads TGTGCCAGCAGTTCCGCCGGGTTCACAGATACGCAGTATTTT. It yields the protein CASSSAGFTDTQYF.

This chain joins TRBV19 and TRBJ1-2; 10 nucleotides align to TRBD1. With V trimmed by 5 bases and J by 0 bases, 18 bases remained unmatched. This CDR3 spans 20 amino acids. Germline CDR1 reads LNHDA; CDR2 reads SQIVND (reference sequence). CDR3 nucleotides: TGTGCCAGTAGTTCGCCCCGTTTCGGGACAGGGGTCGGAGCTAACTATGGCTACACCTTC. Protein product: CASSSPRFGTGVGANYGYTF.

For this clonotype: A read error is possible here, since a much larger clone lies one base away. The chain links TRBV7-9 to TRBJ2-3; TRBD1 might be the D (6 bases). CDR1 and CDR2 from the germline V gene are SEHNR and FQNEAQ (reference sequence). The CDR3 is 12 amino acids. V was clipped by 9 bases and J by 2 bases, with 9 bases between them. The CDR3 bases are TGTGCCAGGGGGGCAGACACAGATACGCAGTATTTT. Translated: CARGADTDTQYF.

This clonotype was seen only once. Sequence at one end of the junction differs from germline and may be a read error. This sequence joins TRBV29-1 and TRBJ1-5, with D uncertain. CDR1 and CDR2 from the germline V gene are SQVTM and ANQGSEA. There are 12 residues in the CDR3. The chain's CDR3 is CGVSRGNQPQHF. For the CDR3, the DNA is TGCGGCGTTTCAAGGGGCAATCAGCCCCAGCATTTT. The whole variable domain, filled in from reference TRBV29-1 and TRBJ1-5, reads SAVISQKPSRDICQRGTSLTIQCQVDSQVTMMFWYRQQPGQSLTLIATANQGSEATYESGFVIDKFPISRPNLTFSTLTVSNMSPEDSSIYLCGVSRGNQPQHFGDGTRLSIL.

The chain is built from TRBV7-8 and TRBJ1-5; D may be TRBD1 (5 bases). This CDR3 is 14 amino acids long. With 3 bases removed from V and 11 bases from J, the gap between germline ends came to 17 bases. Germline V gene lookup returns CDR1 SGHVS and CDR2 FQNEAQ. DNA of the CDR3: TGTGCCAGCAGCTTGGGGCCCGGCTACGTGGCCCAGCATTTT. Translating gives CASSLGPGYVAQHF.

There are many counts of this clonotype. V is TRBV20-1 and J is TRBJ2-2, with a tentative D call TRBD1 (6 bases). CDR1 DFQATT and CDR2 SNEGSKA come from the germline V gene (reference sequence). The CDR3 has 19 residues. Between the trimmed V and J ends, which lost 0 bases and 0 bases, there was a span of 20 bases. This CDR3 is CSARDLWTATRTNTGELFF. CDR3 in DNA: TGCAGTGCTAGAGATTTGTGGACAGCTACTCGAACGAACACCGGGGAGCTGTTTTTT.

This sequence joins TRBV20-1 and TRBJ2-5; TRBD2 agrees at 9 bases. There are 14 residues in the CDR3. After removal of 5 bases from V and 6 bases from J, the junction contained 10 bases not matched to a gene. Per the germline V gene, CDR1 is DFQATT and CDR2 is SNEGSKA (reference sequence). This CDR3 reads CSARSYLAGKTQYF. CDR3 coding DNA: TGCAGTGCTCGCTCCTACCTAGCGGGAAAGACCCAGTACTTC.

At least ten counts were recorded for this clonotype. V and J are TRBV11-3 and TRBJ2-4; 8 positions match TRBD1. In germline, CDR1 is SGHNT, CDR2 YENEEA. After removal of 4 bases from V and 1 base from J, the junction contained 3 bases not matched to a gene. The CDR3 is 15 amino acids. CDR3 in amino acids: CASSSYRGAKNIQYF. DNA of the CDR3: TGTGCCAGCAGCTCCTACAGGGGGGCCAAAAACATTCAGTACTTC.

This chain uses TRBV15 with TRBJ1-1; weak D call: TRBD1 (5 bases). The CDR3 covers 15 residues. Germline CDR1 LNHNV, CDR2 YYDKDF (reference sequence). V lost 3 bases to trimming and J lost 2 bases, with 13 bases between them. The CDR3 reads CATSRGGSANTEAFF. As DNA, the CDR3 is TGTGCCACCAGCAGGGGGGGGAGCGCCAACACTGAAGCTTTCTTT. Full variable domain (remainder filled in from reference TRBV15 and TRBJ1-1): DAMVIQNPRYQVTQFGKPVTLSCSQTLNHNVMYWYQQKSSQAPKLLFHYYDKDFNNEADTPDNFQSRRPNTSFCFLDIRSPGLGDTAMYLCATSRGGSANTEAFFGQGTRLTVV.

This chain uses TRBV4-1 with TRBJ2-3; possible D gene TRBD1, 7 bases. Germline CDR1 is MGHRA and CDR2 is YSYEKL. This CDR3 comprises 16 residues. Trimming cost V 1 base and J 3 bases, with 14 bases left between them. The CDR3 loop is CASSQGAGGTTDTQYF. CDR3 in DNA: TGCGCCAGCAGCCAAGGGGCAGGGGGGACTACAGATACGCAGTATTTT.

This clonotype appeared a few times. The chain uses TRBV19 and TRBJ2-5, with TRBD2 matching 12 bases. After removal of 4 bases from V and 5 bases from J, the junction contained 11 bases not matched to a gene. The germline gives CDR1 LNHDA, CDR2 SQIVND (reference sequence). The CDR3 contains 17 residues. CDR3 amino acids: CASSKSVGLAGSETQYF. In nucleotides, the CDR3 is TGTGCCAGTAGTAAGTCAGTTGGACTAGCGGGATCTGAGACCCAGTACTTC.

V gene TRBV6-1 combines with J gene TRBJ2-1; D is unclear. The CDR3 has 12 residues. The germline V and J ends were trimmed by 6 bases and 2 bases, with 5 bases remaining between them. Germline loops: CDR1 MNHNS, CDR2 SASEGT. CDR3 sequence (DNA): TGTGCCAGCAGGGTCCCCTACAATGAGCAGTTCTTC. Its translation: CASRVPYNEQFF.